The 30 T cell receptor beta chains reported below all come from one sample, sequenced in a study of identical twins. TCRdb re-called the 5' RACE reads with MiXCR, one entry per CDR3 protein. The data contain 750,000 to 950,000 distinct CDR3 sequences, 10% to 15% of them singletons. These data also featured in a second study, about yellow fever vaccine responses in identical twins.

The source material was PBMCs. Receptors originate from a woman aged 18-29 years in good health.

V and J are TRBV4-1 and TRBJ2-2; D is undetermined. The CDR3 sequence is 11 residues long. Germline V lookup: CDR1 MGHRA, CDR2 YSYEKL. Trimming took off 0 bases at V and 9 bases at J, with 2 bases between the two ends. CDR3 nucleotides: TGCGCCAGCAGCCAAGATTGGGAGCTGTTTTTT. Protein product: CASSQDWELFF.

This clonotype was observed many times. The chain recombines TRBV5-6 with TRBJ2-5; TRBD2 might be the D (6 bases). Looked up from germline, CDR1 is SGHDT and CDR2 is YYEEEE. V lost 2 bases, J lost 4 bases, and 12 bases lay in between. CDR3 length: 14 residues. The CDR3 reads CASSFWAGRETQYF. CDR3 bases: TGTGCCAGCAGCTTTTGGGCGGGACGAGAGACCCAGTACTTC.

This clonotype was recorded at least ten times. The V and J genes are TRBV20-1 and TRBJ1-2; D is perhaps TRBD1 (5 bases). V was pared by 1 base and J by 6 bases, with 12 bases between. This CDR3 has 13 residues. The germline gives CDR1 DFQATT, CDR2 SNEGSKA (reference sequence). CDR3 coding DNA: TGCAGTGCTAGAGGCGCGCAGGGTCATGGCTACACCTTC. Translation: CSARGAQGHGYTF.

This chain connects TRBV12-3 or TRBV12-4 to TRBJ1-2; the D is unclear. The CDR3 contains 15 residues. The V end lost 6 bases, the J end lost 4 bases, and 18 bases lay between the germline ends. The CDR3 bases are TGTGCCAGCAGCTCCTCTCGAGCGGGGATCTATGGCTACACCTTC. It translates to CASSSSRAGIYGYTF.

In its sample, this clonotype was seen a few times. The chain is built from TRBV6-5 and TRBJ2-2, with D tentatively TRBD2 (6 bases). Germline CDR1 MNHEY, CDR2 SVGAGI. This CDR3 has 17 residues. Trimming left V 0 bases short and J 1 base short, with 12 bases between. In DNA form, the CDR3 reads TGTGCCAGCAGTTACTCTGTCCGGGGGAGGAACACCGGGGAGCTGTTTTTT. It is translated as CASSYSVRGRNTGELFF.

This clonotype was seen a few times. J is TRBJ2-7 and V is TRBV15; TRBD1 is a possible D gene (6 bases). The CDR3 runs 14 residues. Germline V gene data show CDR1 as LNHNV and CDR2 as YYDKDF (reference sequence). The V gene lost 3 bases and the J gene lost 2 bases, with 11 bases spanning the gap. The CDR3 DNA follows: TGTGCCACCAGCAGGACAGGTACCCCCTACGAGCAGTACTTC. Its protein product is CATSRTGTPYEQYF.

This clonotype was found many times. The chain carries TRBV5-1 and TRBJ2-3; D assignment may be TRBD1 or TRBD2 (6 bases each). Germline lookup yields CDR1 SGHRS and CDR2 YFSETQ. The CDR3 length is 15 residues. V shed 3 bases and J shed 1 base, with 12 bases lying between them. CDR3 residues: CASSWMEGGTDTQYF. In nucleotides, the CDR3 is TGCGCCAGCAGCTGGATGGAGGGGGGCACAGATACGCAGTATTTT.

This rearrangement joins TRBV12-3 or TRBV12-4 to TRBJ2-3; perhaps TRBD2 as D (5 bases). This CDR3 has 15 amino acids. Trimming stripped 6 bases from V and 1 base from J, with 14 bases between. Here the CDR3 reads CASRARAEGTDTQYF. The CDR3 nucleotides read TGTGCCAGCAGGGCCCGAGCGGAGGGCACAGATACGCAGTATTTT.

This rearrangement joins TRBV20-1 to TRBJ2-1, with no clear D. Trimming took off 3 bases at V and 4 bases at J, with 13 bases between the two ends. Germline V gene data show CDR1 as DFQATT and CDR2 as SNEGSKA (reference sequence). The CDR3 runs to 14 residues. CDR3 residues: CSASPGSGYNEQFF. The CDR3 nucleotides are TGCAGTGCTAGTCCCGGGTCCGGGTACAATGAGCAGTTCTTC.

This clonotype was recorded a few times. This CDR3 reads CASSSTRPETQYF. The CDR3 nucleotides are TGTGCCAGCAGTTCCACCCGTCCGGAGACCCAGTACTTC. This rearrangement joins TRBV12-3 or TRBV12-4 to TRBJ2-5; D remains unclear. Trimming pared 4 bases from V and 5 bases from J, leaving 11 bases between. The CDR3 covers 13 residues.

The gene calls are TRBV2 and TRBJ1-4; 10 bases agree with TRBD1. The CDR3 spans 15 residues. Germline lookup yields CDR1 SNHLY and CDR2 FYNNEI. After removal of 7 bases from V and 4 bases from J, the junction contained 6 bases not matched to a gene. CDR3 region: CASTRQGAVNEKLFF. In DNA, the CDR3 is TGTGCCAGCACTCGACAGGGGGCCGTTAATGAAAAACTGTTTTTT.

V is TRBV5-1 and J is TRBJ2-7, with TRBD1 matching 10 bases. The CDR3 is 16 residues long. Germline-derived CDR1 and CDR2 are SGHRS and YFSETQ. V lost 3 bases and J lost 3; bases outside the gene matches: 9. Here the CDR3 reads CASSSISGTGVYEQYF. DNA for the CDR3: TGCGCCAGCAGCTCGATCTCCGGGACAGGGGTCTACGAGCAGTACTTC.

This chain uses TRBV5-1 with TRBJ2-1, with D perhaps being TRBD1 or TRBD2 (6 bases each). This CDR3 region has 14 residues. Germline CDR1 and CDR2: SGHRS and YFSETQ. The V end lost 4 bases, the J end lost 4 bases, and 12 bases lay between the germline ends. This chain's CDR3 is CASSKGEAYNEQFF. As DNA, the CDR3 is TGCGCCAGCAGCAAGGGGGAGGCTTACAATGAGCAGTTCTTC.

This clonotype occurred many times. This CDR3 is CATRVTGTENSPLHF. CDR3 DNA sequence: TGTGCCACCAGGGTGACTGGGACAGAAAATTCACCCCTCCACTTT. The J gene is TRBJ1-6, the V gene TRBV15; 7 bases match TRBD1. V trimming: 6 bases; J trimming: 7 bases; junction bases outside the gene matches: 9. There are 15 residues in the CDR3. Germline CDR1 is LNHNV and CDR2 is YYDKDF (reference sequence).

This sequence joins TRBV2 and TRBJ2-2; 9 bases fit TRBD1. This CDR3 spans 15 amino acids. V dropped 10 bases and J dropped 7; count of bases not matched to a gene: 13. CDR1 and CDR2 from the germline V gene are SNHLY and FYNNEI. CDR3 sequence reads: CATGQGPTGGGELFF. As DNA, the CDR3 is TGTGCCACGGGACAGGGTCCCACGGGGGGCGGGGAGCTGTTTTTT. Using reference TRBV2 and TRBJ2-2 for the parts outside the CDR3, the full variable domain is EPEVTQTPSHQVTQMGQEVILRCVPISNHLYFYWYRQILGQKVEFLVSFYNNEISEKSEIFDDQFSVERPDGSNFTLKIRSTKLEDSAMYFCATGQGPTGGGELFFGEGSRLTVL.

This clonotype was detected ten times or more. This rearrangement joins TRBV4-1 to TRBJ2-3, with TRBD1 identical over 8 bases. Looked up from germline, CDR1 is MGHRA and CDR2 is YSYEKL. V lost 2 bases and J lost 4; bases outside the gene matches: 5. The CDR3 has 15 residues. The CDR3 loop is CASSQSRTGSDTQYF. The CDR3 region has the DNA TGCGCCAGCAGCCAATCGCGGACAGGGTCAGATACGCAGTATTTT.

The rearrangement uses TRBV28 and TRBJ2-4, with D possibly being TRBD2 (6 bases). This CDR3 is 15 amino acids long. CDR1 is MDHEN, CDR2 SYDVKM, per germline. Trimming took 8 bases from V and 6 from J, leaving 20 bases between them. Here the CDR3 reads CASSESGLKANIQYF. In nucleotides, the CDR3 is TGTGCCAGCTCAGAATCGGGACTTAAGGCAAACATTCAGTACTTC.

At least ten counts were recorded for this clonotype. The chain is built from TRBV10-3 and TRBJ2-5, with 10 bases that match TRBD2. CDR1 is ENHRY and CDR2 is SYGVKD in the germline V gene. V dropped 5 bases and J dropped 5; count of bases not matched to a gene: 14. This CDR3 has 17 amino acids. The CDR3 region has the DNA TGTGCCATCAGTCCCTCGCTGGTTAGCGGGGGGATGGAGACCCAGTACTTC. This gives the protein CAISPSLVSGGMETQYF.

This clonotype was found a few times. The rearrangement joins TRBV10-3 to TRBJ2-1; D may be TRBD2 (5 bases). Germline V gives CDR1 ENHRY, CDR2 SYGVKD. The CDR3 has 12 residues. Trimming cost V 4 bases and J 4 bases, with 5 bases left between them. The CDR3 nucleotides are TGTGCCATCAGTGGAGGGTACAATGAGCAGTTCTTC. Residues: CAISGGYNEQFF.

This clonotype was seen at least ten times. The rearrangement links TRBV12-3 or TRBV12-4 to TRBJ2-2; TRBD1 might be the D (6 bases). The V end lost 8 bases, the J end lost 0 bases, and 13 bases lay between the germline ends. CDR3 size: 15 residues. The CDR3 protein is CASLRTATNTGELFF. CDR3 in DNA: TGTGCCAGCCTGCGGACAGCTACGAACACCGGGGAGCTGTTTTTT.

The CDR3 DNA is TGCGCCAGCAGCTTGGATACGGGACTAGTCAGCAATGAGCAGTTCTTC. Translation gives CASSLDTGLVSNEQFF. The chain employs TRBV5-1 and TRBJ2-1; 8 nucleotides match TRBD2. This CDR3 is 16 amino acids long. V gave up 0 bases and J gave up 6 bases; unmatched junction bases: 8. Per germline, CDR1 SGHRS and CDR2 YFSETQ.

This clonotype was counted ten times or more. The chain combines TRBV7-2 with TRBJ2-3; no clear D gene. V was shortened by 5 bases and J by 2 bases, with 8 bases between the two germline ends. CDR3 length equals 13 residues. CDR1 and CDR2 (germline): SGHTA, FQGNSA. This CDR3 is CASSQTPTDTQYF. CDR3 sequence (DNA): TGTGCCAGCAGCCAAACCCCCACAGATACGCAGTATTTT.

The V and J genes are TRBV3-1 and TRBJ2-3; 7 bases are shared with TRBD2. Germline V lookup: CDR1 LGHDT, CDR2 YNNKEL (reference sequence). With V trimmed by 5 bases and J by 7 bases, 12 bases remained unmatched. The length of the CDR3 is 15 residues. Here the CDR3 DNA reads TGTGCCAGCAGCTGGCACCAGCGGGGAACCAATACGCAGTATTTT. It translates to CASSWHQRGTNTQYF.

This clonotype was counted between two and nine times. The chain uses TRBV12-5 and TRBJ1-1; D possibly corresponds to TRBD1 (5 bases). Trimming took off 6 bases at V and 4 bases at J, with 12 bases between the two ends. Germline values: CDR1 LGHNT, CDR2 FRNRAP. This CDR3 is built from 13 residues. CDR3 region: CASGPDGGTEAFF. The CDR3 DNA reads as TGTGCTAGTGGCCCGGACGGGGGCACTGAAGCTTTCTTT.

This clonotype was seen many times. This chain uses TRBV12-3 or TRBV12-4 with TRBJ2-1; D is ambiguous. The CDR3 loop spans 13 amino acids. V lost 1 base to trimming and J lost 9 bases, with 10 bases between them. CDR3 nucleotide sequence: TGTGCCAGCAGTTTAGGGGTAGTGAGTGAGCAGTTCTTC. Its protein is CASSLGVVSEQFF.

The chain recombines TRBV6-5 with TRBJ2-5; D call uncertain. Germline V lookup: CDR1 MNHEY, CDR2 SVGAGI. V was cut by 0 bases and J by 7 bases, with 15 bases left in between. The CDR3 has 15 residues. CDR3 amino acids: CASSYSLGRGSTQYF. The DNA for the CDR3 is TGTGCCAGCAGTTACTCTTTGGGCCGTGGTTCGACCCAGTACTTC.

The chain couples TRBV2 to TRBJ2-3; the match to TRBD1 covers 7 bases. CDR3 length: 14 residues. Germline CDR1 and CDR2: SNHLY and FYNNEI. With V trimmed by 10 bases and J by 0 bases, 7 bases remained unmatched. This CDR3 reads CANHRDRSTDTQYF. CDR3 bases: TGTGCCAACCACCGGGACAGAAGCACAGATACGCAGTATTTT.

This clonotype was counted ten times or more. The chain uses TRBV12-3 or TRBV12-4 and TRBJ1-5, with D hard to call. The CDR3 totals 12 residues. V was clipped by 4 bases and J by 6 bases, with 7 bases between them. CDR3 loop: CASSSGAQPQHF. CDR3 bases: TGTGCCAGCAGTTCGGGTGCTCAGCCCCAGCATTTT.

This clonotype was observed a handful of times. The rearrangement uses TRBV15 and TRBJ1-1; maybe TRBD1 (6 bases). The CDR3 is made up of 17 amino acids. The germline V gene has CDR1 LNHNV and CDR2 YYDKDF (reference sequence). Trimming removed 6 bases at V and 0 bases at J, with 20 bases between. DNA for the CDR3: TGTGCCACCAGTGTCCGAGGGGGAAGGTCTTTGAACACTGAAGCTTTCTTT. This encodes CATSVRGGRSLNTEAFF.

The CDR3 bases are TGCAGCGCCGGGACGGGGACTAATGAAAAACTGTTTTTT. Encoded protein: CSAGTGTNEKLFF. The gene calls are TRBV29-1 and TRBJ1-4; the D gene is possibly TRBD1 (5 bases). Per germline, CDR1 SQVTM and CDR2 ANQGSEA. Trimming took off 7 bases at V and 2 bases at J, with 11 bases between the two ends. The CDR3 sequence is 13 residues long.